This TCR beta chain was sequenced in a study of shared clonotypes between healthy human individuals. Trimming took off 3 bases at V and 7 bases at J, with 16 bases between the two ends. Germline assignment: CDR1 SGHTA and CDR2 FQGNSA. The CDR3 loop spans 14 amino acids. Sequencing was performed with immunoSEQ multiplex PCR; in TCRdb, only in-frame clones are kept and a portion is missing. This sample has approximately 840,000 clones, with about 97% found just once. Naive-designated CD8 cells lacked CD45RO, were positively enriched for CCR7, and omitted terminally differentiated effector memory CD45RA+ cells.

The TCR comes from a man aged 25-45 years in good health. Sequencing was carried out using naive CD8+ T cells sorted from blood. V usage is TRBV7-2 and J usage is TRBJ2-7, with D hard to call. Here the CDR3 DNA reads TGTGCCAGCAGCTTTCCGCAGGACGCGATGGAGCAGTACTTC. Protein product: CASSFPQDAMEQYF.